The 13 T cell receptor beta chains presented below share a single source sample, sequenced in a study of molecular identifiers for immune sequencing clone quantification. TCRdb itself ran the PCR reads through MiXCR, one entry per CDR3 protein. In the table there are more than 450,000 distinct CDR3 sequences, 25% of which are singletons. Sequencing input: naive CD8+ T cells from blood, with Jurkat cell RNA spiked in. The subset was: FACS-sorted CD8+CD4-CCR7+CD45RA+ naive T cells. These receptors originate from a human donor in good health. Some libraries in this study had Jurkat cell RNA spiked in.

This clonotype came up a few times. The gene calls are TRBV12-3 or TRBV12-4 and TRBJ2-7, with 7 bases matching TRBD1. The J segment lost 4 bases and the V segment lost 6 bases, leaving 9 bases of the junction unmatched. This CDR3 has 14 residues. This chain's CDR3 is CASSRDSDLYEQYF. CDR3 nucleotides: TGTGCCAGCAGCCGGGACAGCGACTTATACGAGCAGTACTTC.

There are many counts of this clonotype. The chain employs TRBV7-8 and TRBJ2-7; 7 bases match TRBD1. With V trimmed by 5 bases and J by 2 bases, 6 bases remained unmatched. This CDR3 region has 14 residues. Germline V CDR1 and CDR2: SGHVS, FQNEAQ. The CDR3 protein is CASSASGQAYEQYF. DNA of the CDR3: TGTGCCAGCAGCGCGTCAGGACAGGCCTACGAGCAGTACTTC.

This chain links TRBV7-9 with TRBJ2-7; D gene uncertain. Germline CDR1 SEHNR, CDR2 FQNEAQ (reference sequence). Trimming cost V 5 bases and J 6 bases, with 17 bases left between them. The CDR3 runs 14 residues. CDR3: CASSGGRTWGEQYF. The CDR3 region has the DNA TGTGCCAGCAGCGGCGGAAGAACCTGGGGCGAGCAGTACTTC.

V gene TRBV5-6 combines with J gene TRBJ2-5, with D maybe TRBD1 (6 bases). CDR1 and CDR2 from the germline V gene are SGHDT and YYEEEE. The CDR3 length is 14 residues. V lost 0 bases and J 5 bases, leaving 11 bases between the germline ends. As DNA, the CDR3 is TGTGCCAGCAGCTTGGCTACAGGGTGGGAGACCCAGTACTTC. It codes for CASSLATGWETQYF.

This clonotype was picked up many times. The rearrangement joins TRBV5-8 to TRBJ2-7, with 11 nucleotides matching TRBD1. V lost 3 bases, J lost 6 bases, and 5 bases stayed unmatched. Germline V gene sequence: CDR1 SGHTS, CDR2 YDEGEE. This CDR3 region has 14 residues. The CDR3 here is CASSCGQGACEQYF. In nucleotides, the CDR3 is TGTGCCAGCAGCTGCGGACAGGGGGCTTGCGAGCAGTACTTC.

V is TRBV2 and J is TRBJ1-4, with D maybe TRBD1 (6 bases). The CDR3 is 16 residues long. Germline V gives CDR1 SNHLY, CDR2 FYNNEI. V lost 11 bases and J 4 bases, leaving 23 bases between the germline ends. CDR3 residues: CAGRTARLGDNEKLFF. The CDR3 DNA follows: TGTGCCGGAAGGACAGCGCGATTGGGGGATAATGAAAAACTGTTTTTT. Looking up the rest from reference TRBV2 and TRBJ1-4 gives the full variable domain: EPEVTQTPSHQVTQMGQEVILRCVPISNHLYFYWYRQILGQKVEFLVSFYNNEISEKSEIFDDQFSVERPDGSNFTLKIRSTKLEDSAMYFCAGRTARLGDNEKLFFGSGTQLSVL.

A word on this clonotype: Compared with germline, one end of the junction differs, possibly owing to a read error. This chain joins TRBV4-2 and TRBJ2-1; possibly TRBD2 for D (5 bases). Germline V gene lookup returns CDR1 LGHNA and CDR2 YNFKEQ. The CDR3 spans 15 residues. CDR3 protein: CASSQDPSPLNEQLF. The DNA of the CDR3 is TGTGCCAGCAGCCAAGATCCTAGCCCCCTCAATGAGCAGTTATTC.

Only a few counts were recorded for this clonotype. This sequence joins TRBV6-5 and TRBJ2-1; TRBD2 is a possible D gene (5 bases). The CDR3 contains 14 residues. The germline V gene has CDR1 MNHEY and CDR2 SVGAGI. Trimming shortened V by 5 bases and J by 2 bases, and 10 bases separated the two germline ends. The CDR3 DNA follows: TGTGCCAGCAGTAAGAGGACTCCCTACAATGAGCAGTTCTTC. Encoded protein: CASSKRTPYNEQFF.

Ten or more counts support this clonotype. This chain uses TRBV12-3 or TRBV12-4 with TRBJ2-3, with 10 bases lining up with TRBD1. This CDR3 region has 16 residues. J gave up 2 bases and V 5 bases, and 7 bases lay outside the gene matches. The CDR3 DNA sequence: TGTGCCAGCAGTCCGAGGACAGGGGGTCCCACAGATACGCAGTATTTT. Translating gives CASSPRTGGPTDTQYF.

This clonotype turned up a few times. The chain has TRBV7-9 and TRBJ2-2; 8 nucleotides align to TRBD1. Germline CDR1 and CDR2: SEHNR and FQNEAQ (reference sequence). The J segment lost 1 base and the V segment lost 4 bases, leaving 5 bases of the junction unmatched. The CDR3 runs 16 residues. This chain's CDR3 is CASSSSGQVNTGELFF. The CDR3 DNA reads TGTGCCAGCAGCTCGTCGGGACAGGTGAACACCGGGGAGCTGTTTTTT.

The rearrangement joins TRBV7-6 to TRBJ2-3; tentatively, D is TRBD1 (6 bases). Per germline, CDR1 SGHVS and CDR2 FNYEAQ. CDR3 length equals 15 residues. Trimming took 1 base from V and 5 from J, leaving 13 bases between them. The CDR3 nucleotides read TGTGCCAGCAGCTTAGGAGCAGGGGTTGTAGATACGCAGTATTTT. Translated, it gives CASSLGAGVVDTQYF.

This clonotype was observed a handful of times. The chain recombines TRBV5-4 with TRBJ1-3; D not certain. The V gene's germline CDR1 is SGHNT and CDR2 YYREEE (reference sequence). This CDR3 region has 14 residues. Trimming stripped 4 bases from V and 4 bases from J, with 12 bases between. CDR3 bases: TGTGCCAGCAGCGTAAGGACGGGAGGAAACACCATATATTTT. Amino acid sequence: CASSVRTGGNTIYF.

This sequence joins TRBV6-2 or TRBV6-3 and TRBJ2-7; D ambiguous. The CDR3 sequence is 14 residues long. Germline V CDR1 and CDR2: MNHEY, SVGEGT. V was shortened by 6 bases and J by 7 bases, with 19 bases between the two germline ends. In DNA, the CDR3 is TGTGCCAGCAGCCCCCGGACCGGGCCTCGGGAGCAGTACTTC. Protein sequence: CASSPRTGPREQYF.